Each of the 19 T cell receptor beta chains below was sequenced from the same sample in a study of radiotherapy plus CTLA-4 blockade in lung cancer. The assay was immunoSEQ multiplex PCR, and TCRdb's table has in-frame clones only and misses some. Of roughly 92,000 clones detected, about 90% appear once; the ten largest clones hold around 2%. The sample in question was peripheral blood, obtained from a patient treated with radiotherapy plus ipilimumab. The source is a human donor with non-small cell lung cancer who had a partial response to radiotherapy plus ipilimumab.

The V and J genes are TRBV11-2 and TRBJ2-7, with 7 bases that match TRBD1. This CDR3 is built from 17 residues. From germline, CDR1 is SGHAT and CDR2 FQNNGV. V dropped 3 bases and J dropped 4; count of bases not matched to a gene: 15. CDR3 sequence (DNA): TGTGCCAGCAGCTTGGGGGACAGCCTGCAATCGGGATACGAGCAGTACGTC. This gives the protein CASSLGDSLQSGYEQYV.

This clone was detected only a few times. CDR3 amino acids: CASMAGTGVSQRETQYF. The CDR3, as DNA: TGTGCCAGCATGGCCGGGACAGGGGTCTCCCAGAGGGAGACCCAGTACTTC. The chain has TRBV2 and TRBJ2-5, with TRBD1 matching over 10 bases. After removal of 7 bases from V and 5 bases from J, the junction contained 16 bases not matched to a gene. There are 17 residues in the CDR3. Germline CDR1 is SNHLY and CDR2 is FYNNEI.

The chain carries TRBV5-4 and TRBJ2-1, with TRBD2 matching 8 bases. The germline V gene has CDR1 SGHNT and CDR2 YYREEE (reference sequence). V shed 7 bases and J 3 bases; nucleotides not matched to a gene: 9. The CDR3 has 15 residues. The CDR3 nucleotides are TGTGCCAGCTGGTCGACGCTAGCGGGCTACAATGAGCAGTTCTTC. Its translation: CASWSTLAGYNEQFF.

The chain couples TRBV15 to TRBJ1-1; TRBD1 matches 9 bases. This CDR3 has 14 amino acids. Looked up from germline, CDR1 is LNHNV and CDR2 is YYDKDF (reference sequence). After removal of 3 bases from V and 4 bases from J, the junction contained 3 bases not matched to a gene. CDR3 sequence reads: CATSRHRGLTEAFF. The CDR3 bases are TGTGCCACCAGCAGGCACAGGGGGCTCACTGAAGCTTTCTTT.

The chain is built from TRBV27 and TRBJ1-6; the D is unclear. Trimming removed 5 bases at V and 10 bases at J, with 15 bases between. The CDR3 covers 14 residues. Germline V gene sequence: CDR1 MNHEY, CDR2 SMNVEV (reference sequence). The DNA for the CDR3 is TGTGCCAGCAGTCAAAAGAGTGGGGAGTCACCCCTCCACTTT. Translation gives CASSQKSGESPLHF.

This sequence joins TRBV7-9 and TRBJ2-1, with 7 bases aligning to TRBD2. The V and J ends lost 8 bases and 5 bases, in that order; junction bases with no gene match: 12. The germline V gene has CDR1 SEHNR and CDR2 FQNEAQ (reference sequence). The CDR3 is made up of 15 amino acids. The CDR3 protein is CASSRSAGDHNEQFF. CDR3 coding DNA: TGTGCCAGCTCCCGCTCCGCGGGAGACCACAATGAGCAGTTCTTC.

The chain employs TRBV6-4 and TRBJ1-5, with D possibly matching TRBD1 (5 bases). This CDR3 has 14 amino acids. Germline CDR1 reads MRHNA; CDR2 reads SNTAGT. Trimming took 0 bases from V and 7 from J, leaving 10 bases between them. Here the CDR3 DNA reads TGTGCCAGCAGTGACTCGCGGGGCTCCCAGCCCCAGCATTTT. Its translation: CASSDSRGSQPQHF.

The chain recombines TRBV7-9 with TRBJ2-5, with TRBD2 matching 12 bases. Looked up from germline, CDR1 is SEHNR and CDR2 is FQNEAQ (reference sequence). This CDR3 spans 17 amino acids. The V segment lost 0 bases and the J segment 4 bases; nucleotides outside the gene matches: 6. The CDR3 reads CASSLAPSGRARETQYF. CDR3 in DNA: TGTGCCAGCAGCTTAGCCCCTAGCGGGAGGGCTCGAGAGACCCAGTACTTC.

The chain uses TRBV29-1 and TRBJ1-5; no reliable D call. V lost 4 bases to trimming and J lost 6 bases, with 16 bases between them. CDR1 SQVTM and CDR2 ANQGSEA come from the germline V gene. The CDR3 has 14 amino acids. The CDR3 spells CSVVEGAVGQPQHF. As DNA, the CDR3 is TGCAGCGTTGTAGAGGGTGCGGTGGGTCAGCCCCAGCATTTT.

The gene calls are TRBV7-3 and TRBJ2-5; TRBD2 agrees at 13 bases. CDR1 and CDR2 from the germline V gene are SGHTA and FQGTGA. This CDR3 is 16 amino acids long. Trimming took 5 bases from V and 5 from J; bases not matched to a gene: 8. CDR3 sequence: CASSPGLAGVRETQYF. CDR3 nucleotide sequence: TGTGCCAGCAGCCCCGGACTAGCGGGAGTGCGGGAGACCCAGTACTTC. The whole variable domain, remainder taken from reference TRBV7-3 and TRBJ2-5, is GAGVSQTPSNKVTEKGKYVELRCDPISGHTALYWYRQSLGQGPEFLIYFQGTGAADDSGLPNDRFFAVRPEGSVSTLKIQRTERGDSAVYLCASSPGLAGVRETQYFGPGTRLLVL.

The genes are TRBV29-1 and TRBJ1-4; unclear D gene. V dropped 3 bases and J dropped 10 bases, with 12 bases sitting between them. Germline loops: CDR1 SQVTM, CDR2 ANQGSEA. The CDR3 runs 12 residues. The CDR3 sequence: CSVDREGGKLFF. The CDR3 region has the DNA TGCAGCGTTGACCGCGAAGGAGGAAAACTGTTTTTT.

J is TRBJ1-1 and V is TRBV7-2; D is ambiguous. The CDR3 is 13 amino acids. The germline V gene encodes CDR1 SGHTA and CDR2 FQGNSA. V lost 4 bases and J 10 bases, leaving 16 bases between the germline ends. The chain's CDR3 is CASSSRESNRAFF. The CDR3 DNA reads TGTGCCAGCAGCTCCCGGGAGAGTAATCGAGCTTTCTTT.

V usage is TRBV28 and J usage is TRBJ2-3, with D possibly matching TRBD1 (5 bases). Trimming left V 6 bases short and J 1 base short, with 17 bases between. CDR1 and CDR2 from the germline V gene are MDHEN and SYDVKM. The CDR3 has 16 residues. The CDR3 reads CASSPVPTGRTDTQYF. The DNA for the CDR3 is TGTGCCAGCAGCCCCGTCCCCACAGGCCGCACAGATACGCAGTATTTT. The whole variable domain, filled in from reference TRBV28 and TRBJ2-3, reads DVKVTQSSRYLVKRTGEKVFLECVQDMDHENMFWYRQDPGLGLRLIYFSYDVKMKEKGDIPEGYSVSREKKERFSLILESASTNQTSMYLCASSPVPTGRTDTQYFGPGTRLTVL.

This sequence joins TRBV5-1 and TRBJ2-3, with 8 bases lining up with TRBD2. The CDR3 has 14 residues. CDR1 and CDR2 (germline): SGHRS, YFSETQ. V trimming: 5 bases; J trimming: 6 bases; junction bases outside the gene matches: 8. In nucleotides, the CDR3 is TGCGCCAGCAGTCGGGCGGGAGGAGCGGATACGCAGTATTTT. It is translated as CASSRAGGADTQYF.

The V call is TRBV19, the J call TRBJ1-4, with 7 bases aligning to TRBD1. The junction had 14 bases not matched to a gene; V was cut back by 3 bases and J by 7 bases. Germline V lookup: CDR1 LNHDA, CDR2 SQIVND (reference sequence). The CDR3 spans 17 residues. For the CDR3, the DNA is TGTGCCAGTAGTATGGGGGCCTACAGGGGTCGCGGTGAAAAACTGTTTTTT. Its protein product is CASSMGAYRGRGEKLFF.

V gene TRBV28 combines with J gene TRBJ1-1; 7 nucleotides line up with TRBD1. Per germline, CDR1 MDHEN and CDR2 SYDVKM. Germline trimming cut 4 bases from V and 8 bases from J; bases unmatched to any gene: 7. CDR3 length equals 13 residues. In DNA form, the CDR3 reads TGTGCCAGCAGTTCCTACGGGACAGTGGAAGCTTTCTTT. Translating gives CASSSYGTVEAFF.

The chain has TRBV7-3 and TRBJ2-5; 10 bases map to TRBD2. V shed 5 bases and J 3 bases; nucleotides not matched to a gene: 6. The germline gives CDR1 SGHTA, CDR2 FQGTGA. The CDR3 extends over 15 amino acids. The CDR3: CASSLDTSGKETQYF. The CDR3, as DNA: TGTGCCAGCAGCCTGGACACTAGCGGGAAAGAGACCCAGTACTTC.

The V call is TRBV19, the J call TRBJ1-1; D not resolved. Germline V gene sequence: CDR1 LNHDA, CDR2 SQIVND (reference sequence). With 4 bases removed from V and 7 bases from J, the gap between germline ends came to 16 bases. This CDR3 is 14 amino acids long. CDR3 protein: CASSTRSSSNEAFF. The CDR3 nucleotides are TGTGCCAGTAGTACCAGATCCTCATCCAATGAAGCTTTCTTT.

The count of this clone is one. The gene calls are TRBV29-1 and TRBJ1-1; TRBD1 agrees at 10 bases. Trimming removed 6 bases from V and 1 base from J; junction bases left unmatched: 5. The CDR3 spans 14 residues. Germline CDR1 reads SQVTM; CDR2 reads ANQGSEA. The CDR3 DNA follows: TGCAGCGTCGACAGGGGGCGGGAGAACACTGAAGCTTTCTTT. Its translation: CSVDRGRENTEAFF.